The 3 T cell receptor beta chains in this list originate from one sample, sequenced in a study of regulatory T cells in long-lasting Graves disease (TCRdb year 2021). This specimen's time point label, interpreted: persistent/refractory GD, antithyroid drugs over 5 years with positive TRAb. RNA was extracted from PBMCs in TRIzol for both TCR sequencing and RNA sequencing. The method was multiplex PCR. Sequencing instrument: Illumina HiSeq 4000. CDR3 regions were amplified by Arm-PCR with iRepertoire HTBI primers to construct TCR beta libraries. TCRdb cleaned the public reads at Q25 with fastp, built clones with MiXCR and kept in-frame beta chains. Entries are consolidated by CDR3 protein sequence, retaining the most common genes and DNA. The sample contains 400,000 to 500,000 distinct CDR3 sequences, 22% of them found a single time. In total, the top ten clones hold about an eighth of the sample. Sequenced material: peripheral blood mononuclear cells (PBMCs), taken when the disease was refractory, from a patient treated with antithyroid drugs. These receptors were taken from a female donor with Graves disease.

In this sample, this clonotype turned up a few times. The genes are TRBV15 and TRBJ1-4; 7 nucleotides line up with TRBD1. This CDR3 spans 16 amino acids. V trimming: 0 bases; J trimming: 6 bases; junction bases outside the gene matches: 7. Germline V CDR1 and CDR2: LNHNV, YYDKDF (reference sequence). CDR3 nucleotide sequence: TGTGCCACCAGCAGAGATCTAAGGGGGCGCGATGAAAAACTGTTTTTT. This encodes CATSRDLRGRDEKLFF.

This clonotype has at least ten counts. V and J are TRBV2 and TRBJ1-2; D gene uncertain. The CDR3 extends over 13 amino acids. Trimming left V 5 bases short and J 3 bases short, with 10 bases between. Germline V CDR1 and CDR2: SNHLY, FYNNEI. The CDR3 region has the DNA TGTGCCAGCAGTCCAGAAAAAGACTATGGCTACACCTTC. It codes for CASSPEKDYGYTF.

This clonotype appeared a few times. The chain joins TRBV10-3 to TRBJ2-7; D remains unclear. The CDR3 runs to 15 residues. Germline CDR1 ENHRY, CDR2 SYGVKD. V lost 8 bases and J 4 bases, leaving 21 bases between the germline ends. The CDR3 sequence is CAIAPETVRAYEQYF. CDR3 coding DNA: TGTGCCATCGCCCCTGAGACGGTCCGGGCTTACGAGCAGTACTTC.